Below are 7 T cell receptor beta chains sequenced from a single sample in a study of cytomegalovirus exposure and HLA in healthy donors (dated by TCRdb to about 2017). Library generation was performed with the immunoSEQ multiplex PCR assay. The multiplex PCR relied on a mix of 60 forward primers for TCR Vbeta segments and 13 reverse primers for TCR Jbeta segments. In TCRdb, the immuneACCESS table is reduced to in-frame sequences with V and J assigned. These tables do not hold every clone; where another copy was compared, an unresolved V gene accounts for under half, and the others remain unexplained. This sample gives some 170,000 clones in total; around four fifths of them show up just once. Of the sample, 9% to 10% falls within the top ten clones. Material: PBMCs. These receptors originate from a man younger than 30 in good health and CMV-seropositive.

The CDR3 protein is CASSVGARTDTQYF. For the CDR3, the DNA is TGTGCCAGCAGCGTAGGGGCGCGCACAGATACGCAGTATTTT. The chain has TRBV9 and TRBJ2-3; D is unclear. This CDR3 has 14 amino acids. Trimming left V 0 bases short and J 1 base short, with 6 bases between. From germline, CDR1 is SGDLS and CDR2 YYNGEE.

A word on this clone: The same CDR3 arises from other DNA sequences in this sample as well. This chain connects TRBV6-5 to TRBJ1-2; TRBD1 is a possible D gene (5 bases). From germline, CDR1 is MNHEY and CDR2 SVGAGI. This CDR3 region has 14 residues. The germline V and J ends were trimmed by 2 bases and 0 bases, with 7 bases remaining between them. CDR3: CASSYRGSNYGYTF. The CDR3 region has the DNA TGTGCCAGCAGTTACAGGGGATCTAACTATGGCTACACCTTC.

V gene TRBV11-1 combines with J gene TRBJ2-6, with 7 nucleotides matching TRBD2. Per the germline V gene, CDR1 is SGHAT and CDR2 is FQDESV (reference sequence). V lost 0 bases to trimming and J lost 2 bases; unmatched junction nucleotides: 1. CDR3 length: 16 amino acids. This CDR3 is CASSLAGGAGANVLTF. The CDR3 DNA sequence: TGTGCCAGCAGCTTAGCTGGGGGGGCTGGGGCCAACGTCCTGACTTTC. The full variable domain, with the rest looked up from reference TRBV11-1 and TRBJ2-6, is EAEVAQSPRYKITEKSQAVAFWCDPISGHATLYWYRQILGQGPELLVQFQDESVVDDSQLPKDRFSAERLKGVDSTLKIQPAELGDSAMYLCASSLAGGAGANVLTFGAGSRLTVL.

In this sample, this clone turned up a few times. The chain combines TRBV6-5 with TRBJ1-1; possible D gene TRBD1, 5 bases. The V gene's germline CDR1 is MNHEY and CDR2 SVGAGI. With 4 bases removed from V and 8 bases from J, the gap between germline ends came to 14 bases. The CDR3 totals 13 residues. CDR3 loop: CASSLPRTGEAFF. CDR3 bases: TGTGCCAGCAGTTTACCCCGAACAGGAGAAGCTTTCTTT.

The rearrangement joins TRBV4-1 to TRBJ2-7; the match to TRBD2 covers 8 bases. The V gene's germline CDR1 is MGHRA and CDR2 YSYEKL. This CDR3 spans 16 amino acids. The junction had 7 bases not matched to a gene; V was cut back by 0 bases and J by 3 bases. The CDR3 DNA sequence: TGCGCCAGCAGCCAAGAAAACGGGAGGGCCATCTACGAGCAGTACTTC. Its translation: CASSQENGRAIYEQYF.

The chain combines TRBV5-6 with TRBJ1-1, with a weak D call TRBD1 (5 bases). The CDR3 has 15 residues. The germline gives CDR1 SGHDT, CDR2 YYEEEE. V was shortened by 0 bases and J by 8 bases, with 17 bases between the two germline ends. CDR3 sequence reads: CASSLGRGGISEAFF. CDR3 bases: TGTGCCAGCAGCTTGGGTAGGGGAGGTATTTCCGAAGCTTTCTTT.

This clone occurred once. The rearrangement uses TRBV9 and TRBJ1-1; D is unclear. The germline V gene has CDR1 SGDLS and CDR2 YYNGEE. Deletions cut 3 bases from V and 5 bases from J, with 8 bases between. There are 12 residues in the CDR3. CDR3 sequence: CASSDRGTEAFF. CDR3 DNA sequence: TGTGCCAGCAGCGACCGGGGAACTGAAGCTTTCTTT.